This T cell receptor beta chain was recovered during a study of T cell repertoires in cytomegalovirus infection. TCRdb reanalysed the reads using MiXCR and keeps one entry per CDR3 protein. This table has nearly 450,000 distinct CDR3 sequences, approximately 32% appearing once. Germline loops: CDR1 DFQATT, CDR2 SNEGSKA (reference sequence). The V gene end was trimmed by 6 bases and the J gene end by 9 bases; junction bases not matched to a gene: 16. CDR3 length: 16 residues. The TCR comes from a human donor in good health (CMV status not recorded). Some clones in this sample may be carry-over from other donors' samples. Sample: PBMCs. V is TRBV20-1 and J is TRBJ2-1, with 11 bases fitting TRBD2. CDR3 protein: CSATTILAGGPVEQFF. Here the CDR3 DNA reads TGCAGTGCCACCACAATCCTAGCGGGGGGACCCGTTGAGCAGTTCTTC.